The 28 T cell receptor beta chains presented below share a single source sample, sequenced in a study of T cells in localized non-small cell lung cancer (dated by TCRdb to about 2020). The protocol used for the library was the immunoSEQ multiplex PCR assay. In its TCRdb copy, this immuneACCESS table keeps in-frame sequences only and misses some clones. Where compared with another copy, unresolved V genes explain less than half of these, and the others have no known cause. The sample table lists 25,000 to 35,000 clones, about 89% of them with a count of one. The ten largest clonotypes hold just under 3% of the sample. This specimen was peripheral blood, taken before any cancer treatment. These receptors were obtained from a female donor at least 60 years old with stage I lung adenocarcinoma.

CDR3 sequence reads: CASSWDASTDTQYF. The CDR3, as DNA: TGCGCCAGCAGTTGGGATGCTAGCACAGATACGCAGTATTTT. The J gene is TRBJ2-3, the V gene TRBV10-2; D gene ambiguous. V shed 5 bases and J shed 0 bases, with 9 bases lying between them. Germline loops: CDR1 WSHSY, CDR2 SAAADI. The CDR3 spans 14 residues.

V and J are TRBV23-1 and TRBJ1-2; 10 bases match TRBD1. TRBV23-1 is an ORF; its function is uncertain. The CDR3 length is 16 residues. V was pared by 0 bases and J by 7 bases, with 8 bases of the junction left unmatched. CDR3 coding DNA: TGCGCCAGCAGTCAATCGGGGACAGGGGTTAGATGTGGCTACACCTTC. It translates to CASSQSGTGVRCGYTF.

The DNA for the CDR3 is TGCACCAGCAGCCTTCGGACCTGCACTGAAGCTTTCTTT. Its protein product is CTSSLRTCTEAFF. The genes are TRBV1 and TRBJ1-1. TRBV1 represents a pseudogene. CDR3 length equals 13 residues.

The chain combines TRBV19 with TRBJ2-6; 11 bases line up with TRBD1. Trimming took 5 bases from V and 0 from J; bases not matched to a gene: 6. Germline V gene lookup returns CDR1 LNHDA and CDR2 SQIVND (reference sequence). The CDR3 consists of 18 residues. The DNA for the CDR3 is TGTGCCAGTAGTCCCTGGGACAGGGGGAACTCTGGGGCCAACGTCCTGACTTTC. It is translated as CASSPWDRGNSGANVLTF.

The CDR3: CASTHRPGSGSGETQYF. In nucleotides, the CDR3 is TGCGCCAGCACCCACCGCCCGGGGAGTGGTTCGGGAGAGACCCAGTACTTC. The rearrangement links TRBV5-1 to TRBJ2-5; perhaps TRBD2 as D (5 bases). Trimming left V 6 bases short and J 4 bases short, with 25 bases between. Germline-derived CDR1 and CDR2 are SGHRS and YFSETQ. The length of the CDR3 is 17 residues.

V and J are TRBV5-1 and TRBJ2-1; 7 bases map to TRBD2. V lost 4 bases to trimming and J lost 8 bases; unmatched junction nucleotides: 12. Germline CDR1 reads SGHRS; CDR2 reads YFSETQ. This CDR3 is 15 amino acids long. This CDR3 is CASSAPGGLVYEQFF. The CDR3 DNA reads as TGCGCCAGCAGCGCACCCGGAGGACTAGTCTATGAGCAGTTCTTC.

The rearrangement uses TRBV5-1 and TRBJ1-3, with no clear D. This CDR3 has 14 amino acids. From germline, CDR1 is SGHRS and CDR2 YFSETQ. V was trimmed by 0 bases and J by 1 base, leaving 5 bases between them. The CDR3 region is CASSLGVSGNTIYF. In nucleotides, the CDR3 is TGCGCCAGCAGCTTGGGTGTATCTGGAAACACCATATATTTT.

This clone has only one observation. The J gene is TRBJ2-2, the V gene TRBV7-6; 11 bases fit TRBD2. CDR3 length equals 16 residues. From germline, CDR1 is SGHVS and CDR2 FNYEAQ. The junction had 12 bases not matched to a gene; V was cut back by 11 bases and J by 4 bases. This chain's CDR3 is CAGGASGRPGTGELFF. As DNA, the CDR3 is TGTGCCGGGGGGGCTAGCGGGAGGCCGGGCACCGGGGAGCTGTTTTTT. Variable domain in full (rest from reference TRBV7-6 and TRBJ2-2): GAGVSQSPRYKVTKRGQDVALRCDPISGHVSLYWYRQALGQGPEFLTYFNYEAQQDKSGLPNDRFSAERPEGSISTLTIQRTEQRDSAMYRCAGGASGRPGTGELFFGEGSRLTVL.

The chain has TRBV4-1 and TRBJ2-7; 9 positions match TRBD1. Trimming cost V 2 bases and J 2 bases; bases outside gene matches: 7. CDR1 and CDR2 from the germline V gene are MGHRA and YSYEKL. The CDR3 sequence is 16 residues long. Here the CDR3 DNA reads TGCGCCAGCAGCCAAATTCTTACAGGGGGCCCCTACGAGCAGTACTTC. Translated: CASSQILTGGPYEQYF.

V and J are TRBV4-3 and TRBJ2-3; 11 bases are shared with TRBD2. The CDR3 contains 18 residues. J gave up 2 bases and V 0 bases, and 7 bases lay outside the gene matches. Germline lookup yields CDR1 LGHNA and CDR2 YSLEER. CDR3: CASSQDWVAGGPTDTQYF. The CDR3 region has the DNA TGCGCCAGCAGCCAAGATTGGGTAGCGGGAGGGCCCACAGATACGCAGTATTTT.

CDR3 protein: CAISDPTGLEEKLFF. The CDR3 coding sequence is TGTGCCATCAGTGACCCGACAGGTTTAGAGGAAAAACTGTTTTTT. The chain is built from TRBV10-3 and TRBJ1-4, with D perhaps matching TRBD1 (6 bases). The length of the CDR3 is 15 residues. The V and J ends lost 3 bases and 8 bases respectively, with 16 bases between them. Looked up from germline, CDR1 is ENHRY and CDR2 is SYGVKD.

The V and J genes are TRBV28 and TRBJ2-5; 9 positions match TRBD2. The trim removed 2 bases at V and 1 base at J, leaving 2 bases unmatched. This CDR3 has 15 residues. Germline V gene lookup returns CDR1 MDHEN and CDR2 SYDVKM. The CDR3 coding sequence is TGTGCCAGCAGTTTAGGGCGGGGGGGCCAAGAGACCCAGTACTTC. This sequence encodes CASSLGRGGQETQYF.

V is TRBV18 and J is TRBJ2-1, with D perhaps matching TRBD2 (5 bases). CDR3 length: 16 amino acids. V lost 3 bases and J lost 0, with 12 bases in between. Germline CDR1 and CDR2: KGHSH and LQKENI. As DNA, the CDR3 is TGTGCCAGCTCACCGATGGCGGGTAGCTCCTACAATGAGCAGTTCTTC. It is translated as CASSPMAGSSYNEQFF. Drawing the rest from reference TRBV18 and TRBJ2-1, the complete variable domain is NAGVMQNPRHLVRRRGQEARLRCSPMKGHSHVYWYRQLPEEGLKFMVYLQKENIIDESGMPKERFSAEFPKEGPSILRIQQVVRGDSAAYFCASSPMAGSSYNEQFFGPGTRLTVL.

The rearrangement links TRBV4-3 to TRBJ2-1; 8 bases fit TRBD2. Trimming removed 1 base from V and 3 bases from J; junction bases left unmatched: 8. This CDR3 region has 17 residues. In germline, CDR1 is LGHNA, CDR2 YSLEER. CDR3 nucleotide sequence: TGCGCCAGCAGCCAAGGTCGGCTAGCGGGCGGCTACAATGAGCAGTTCTTC. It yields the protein CASSQGRLAGGYNEQFF.

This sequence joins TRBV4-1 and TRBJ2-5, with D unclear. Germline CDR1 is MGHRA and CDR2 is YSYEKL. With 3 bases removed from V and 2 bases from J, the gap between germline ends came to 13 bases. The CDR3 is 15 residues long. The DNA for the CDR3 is TGCGCCAGCAGCCAGAGCGTAATTACTCAAGAGACCCAGTACTTC. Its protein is CASSQSVITQETQYF.

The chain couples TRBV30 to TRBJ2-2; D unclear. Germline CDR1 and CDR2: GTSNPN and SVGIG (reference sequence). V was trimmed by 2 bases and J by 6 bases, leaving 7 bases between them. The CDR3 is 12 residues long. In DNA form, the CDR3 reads TGTGCCTGGAGTTATACCGCCGGGGAGCTGTTTTTT. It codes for CAWSYTAGELFF.

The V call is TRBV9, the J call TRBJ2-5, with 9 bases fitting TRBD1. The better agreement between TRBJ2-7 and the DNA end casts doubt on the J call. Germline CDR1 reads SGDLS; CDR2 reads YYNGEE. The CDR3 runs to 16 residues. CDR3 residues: CASSVSLGTGYHEQYF. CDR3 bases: TGTGCCAGCAGCGTGTCTTTAGGGACAGGGTACCACGAGCAGTACTTC.

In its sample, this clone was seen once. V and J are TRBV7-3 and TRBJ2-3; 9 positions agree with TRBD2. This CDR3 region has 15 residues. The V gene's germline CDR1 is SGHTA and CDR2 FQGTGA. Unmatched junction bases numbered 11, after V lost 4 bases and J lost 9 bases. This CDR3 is CASSSMREGGGTQYF. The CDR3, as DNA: TGTGCCAGCAGCTCCATGCGGGAGGGCGGGGGGACGCAGTATTTT.

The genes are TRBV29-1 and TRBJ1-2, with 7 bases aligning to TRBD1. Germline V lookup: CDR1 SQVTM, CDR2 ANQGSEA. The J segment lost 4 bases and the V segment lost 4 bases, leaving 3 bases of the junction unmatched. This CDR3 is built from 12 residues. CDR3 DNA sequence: TGCAGCGTTGGACAGGGAGGCTATGGCTACACCTTC. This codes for CSVGQGGYGYTF. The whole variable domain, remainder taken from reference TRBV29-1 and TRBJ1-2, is SAVISQKPSRDICQRGTSLTIQCQVDSQVTMMFWYRQQPGQSLTLIATANQGSEATYESGFVIDKFPISRPNLTFSTLTVSNMSPEDSSIYLCSVGQGGYGYTFGSGTRLTVV.

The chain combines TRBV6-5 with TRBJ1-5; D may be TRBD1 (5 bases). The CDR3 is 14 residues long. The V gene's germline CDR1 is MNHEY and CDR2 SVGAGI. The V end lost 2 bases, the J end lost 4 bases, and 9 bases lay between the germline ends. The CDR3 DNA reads TGTGCCAGCAGTTACGTAGGGGAAAATCAGCCCCAGCATTTT. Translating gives CASSYVGENQPQHF.

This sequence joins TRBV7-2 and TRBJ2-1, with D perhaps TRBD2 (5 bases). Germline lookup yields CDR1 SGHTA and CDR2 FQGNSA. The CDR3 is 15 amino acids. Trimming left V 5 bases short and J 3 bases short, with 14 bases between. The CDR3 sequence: CASSPRGLVYNEQFF. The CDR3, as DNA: TGTGCCAGCAGCCCCCGCGGGCTAGTCTACAATGAGCAGTTCTTC.

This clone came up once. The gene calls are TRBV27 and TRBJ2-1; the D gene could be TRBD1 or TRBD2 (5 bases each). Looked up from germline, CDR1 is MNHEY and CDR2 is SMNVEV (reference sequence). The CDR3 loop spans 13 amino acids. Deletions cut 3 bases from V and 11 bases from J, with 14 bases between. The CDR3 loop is CASSFLPTGQQFF. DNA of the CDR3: TGTGCCAGCAGTTTCTTGCCAACGGGGCAGCAGTTCTTC.

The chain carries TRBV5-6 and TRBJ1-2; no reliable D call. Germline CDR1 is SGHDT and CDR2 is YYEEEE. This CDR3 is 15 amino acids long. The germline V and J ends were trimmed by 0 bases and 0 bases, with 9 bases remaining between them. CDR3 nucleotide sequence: TGTGCCAGCAGCTTGGTGGGTCTTACTAACTATGGCTACACCTTC. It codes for CASSLVGLTNYGYTF.

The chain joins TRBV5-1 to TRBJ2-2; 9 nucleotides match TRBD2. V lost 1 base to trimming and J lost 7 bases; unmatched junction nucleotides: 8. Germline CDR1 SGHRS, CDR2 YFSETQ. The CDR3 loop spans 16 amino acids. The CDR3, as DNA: TGCGCCAGCAGCTTGAGGCCAGCGGGAGGATACGGGGAGCTGTTTTTT. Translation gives CASSLRPAGGYGELFF.

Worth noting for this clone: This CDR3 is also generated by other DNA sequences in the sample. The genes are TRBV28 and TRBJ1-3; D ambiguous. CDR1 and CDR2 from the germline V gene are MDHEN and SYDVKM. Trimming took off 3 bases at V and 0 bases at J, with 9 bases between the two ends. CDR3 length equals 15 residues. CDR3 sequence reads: CASSFASSSGNTIYF. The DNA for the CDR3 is TGTGCCAGCAGTTTCGCCTCGAGCTCTGGAAACACCATATATTTT.

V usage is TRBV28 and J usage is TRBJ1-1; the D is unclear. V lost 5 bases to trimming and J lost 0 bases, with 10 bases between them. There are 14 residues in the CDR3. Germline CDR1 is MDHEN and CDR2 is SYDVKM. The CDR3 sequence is CASSTPFMNTEAFF. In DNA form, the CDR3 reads TGTGCCAGCAGTACTCCCTTCATGAACACTGAAGCTTTCTTT. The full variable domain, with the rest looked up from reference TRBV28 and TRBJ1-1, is DVKVTQSSRYLVKRTGEKVFLECVQDMDHENMFWYRQDPGLGLRLIYFSYDVKMKEKGDIPEGYSVSREKKERFSLILESASTNQTSMYLCASSTPFMNTEAFFGQGTRLTVV.

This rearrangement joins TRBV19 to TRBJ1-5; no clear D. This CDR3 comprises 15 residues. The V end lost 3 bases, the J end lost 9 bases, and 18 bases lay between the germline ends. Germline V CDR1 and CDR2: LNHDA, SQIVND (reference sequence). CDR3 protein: CASSISGMLVRPQHF. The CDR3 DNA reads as TGTGCCAGTAGTATCTCAGGCATGCTCGTTCGGCCCCAGCATTTT.

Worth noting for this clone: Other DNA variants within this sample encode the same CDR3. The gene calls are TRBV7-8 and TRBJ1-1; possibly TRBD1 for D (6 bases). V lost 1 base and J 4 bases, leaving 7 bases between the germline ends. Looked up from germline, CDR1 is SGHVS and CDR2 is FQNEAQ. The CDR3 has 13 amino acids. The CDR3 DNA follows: TGTGCCAGCAGCTTAGGAGGGGGCACTGAAGCTTTCTTT. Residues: CASSLGGGTEAFF.